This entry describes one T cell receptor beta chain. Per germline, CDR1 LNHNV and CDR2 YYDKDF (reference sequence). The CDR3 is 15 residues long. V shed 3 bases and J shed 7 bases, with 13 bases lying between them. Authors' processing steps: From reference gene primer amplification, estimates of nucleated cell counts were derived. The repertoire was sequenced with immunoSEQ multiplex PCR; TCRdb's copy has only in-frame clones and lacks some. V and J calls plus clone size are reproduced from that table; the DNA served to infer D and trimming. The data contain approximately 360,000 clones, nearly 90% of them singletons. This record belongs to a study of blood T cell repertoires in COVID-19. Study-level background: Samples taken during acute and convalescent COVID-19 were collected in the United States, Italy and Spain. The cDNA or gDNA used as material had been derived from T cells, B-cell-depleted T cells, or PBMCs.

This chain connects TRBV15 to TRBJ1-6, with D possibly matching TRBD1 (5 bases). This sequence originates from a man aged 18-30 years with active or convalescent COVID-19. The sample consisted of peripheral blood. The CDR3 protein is CATSRTDSPNSPLHF. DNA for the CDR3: TGTGCCACCAGCAGGACAGACTCTCCCAATTCACCCCTCCACTTT.